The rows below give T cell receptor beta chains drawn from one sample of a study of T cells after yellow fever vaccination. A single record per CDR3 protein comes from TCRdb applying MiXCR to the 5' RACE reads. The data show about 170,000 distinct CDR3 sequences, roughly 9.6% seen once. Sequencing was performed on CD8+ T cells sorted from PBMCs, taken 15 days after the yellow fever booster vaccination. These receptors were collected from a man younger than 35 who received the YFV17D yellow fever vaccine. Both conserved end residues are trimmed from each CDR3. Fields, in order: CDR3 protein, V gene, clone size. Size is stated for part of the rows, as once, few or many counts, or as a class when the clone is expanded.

SLPGGIKNIQY,TRBV20-1,few
ASSLYQLNTEAF,TRBV5-1,NA
ASSLRGSNQPQH,TRBV12-3/TRBV12-4,many
ASSVTGVSTDTQY,TRBV9,few
ASSSGPRETEAF,TRBV7-3,few
ASQEPSGTFYEQY,TRBV10-2,NA
ASSSGYTGELF,TRBV12-3/TRBV12-4,NA
ASSQSHRSLSYEQY,TRBV16,many
ATSSRRTTNEKLF,TRBV15,few
ASSLPGYEQY,TRBV11-3,NA
SADRGVLETQY,TRBV20-1,few